The 7 T cell receptor beta chains below all came from one sample that was sequenced in a study of PD-1 blockade in mismatch repair-deficient tumors. Data came from immunoSEQ multiplex PCR; TCRdb stores just in-frame clones and leaves some out. The top ten clones hold around 1.6% of a sample with 15,000 to 20,000 clones, over 75% of them seen once. Sequencing was performed on PBMCs, taken about 23 weeks after starting pembrolizumab. The source is an adult with mismatch repair-deficient cancer.

This chain connects TRBV6-5 to TRBJ2-1; D call uncertain. The CDR3 covers 14 residues. Germline CDR1 MNHEY, CDR2 SVGAGI. The V gene lost 2 bases and the J gene lost 3 bases, with 8 bases spanning the gap. The CDR3 loop is CASSYRRNYNEQFF. The DNA of the CDR3 is TGTGCCAGCAGTTACCGGCGGAACTACAATGAGCAGTTCTTC.

The chain recombines TRBV5-1 with TRBJ2-7, with 8 bases matching TRBD2. The CDR3 is 15 amino acids. CDR1 SGHRS and CDR2 YFSETQ come from the germline V gene. V lost 0 bases to trimming and J lost 4 bases; unmatched junction nucleotides: 6. The CDR3, as DNA: TGCGCCAGCAGCTTGGAGGCTAGCGGGTTGTACGAGCAGTACTTC. This codes for CASSLEASGLYEQYF.

The chain combines TRBV7-9 with TRBJ2-5, with TRBD1 identical over 7 bases. This CDR3 is built from 14 residues. Trimming removed 6 bases from V and 4 bases from J; junction bases left unmatched: 8. Germline V gives CDR1 SEHNR, CDR2 FQNEAQ (reference sequence). In DNA form, the CDR3 reads TGTGCCAGCAGACCAAACAGGGGACGAGAGACCCAGTACTTC. Translation: CASRPNRGRETQYF.

Remarks on this clone: One end of the junction does not line up with germline, which may come from a read error. The CDR3 sequence: CVSSQAAGGYEQFF. In DNA form, the CDR3 reads TGCGTCAGCAGCCAGGCAGCGGGGGGCTATGAGCAGTTCTTC. The chain uses TRBV4-1 and TRBJ2-1, with TRBD2 identical over 9 bases. Germline CDR1 is MGHRA and CDR2 is YSYEKL. There are 14 residues in the CDR3.

This chain joins TRBV18 and TRBJ2-1, with 10 bases that match TRBD2. Trimming took 4 bases from V and 9 from J; bases not matched to a gene: 6. CDR1 and CDR2 from the germline V gene are KGHSH and LQKENI. The CDR3 totals 14 residues. The CDR3 sequence: CASSLAGGRTEQFF. The CDR3 DNA is TGTGCCAGCTCACTAGCGGGAGGCCGTACTGAGCAGTTCTTC.

CDR3: CAWSKESYSNQPQHF. In DNA form, the CDR3 reads TGTGCCTGGAGTAAGGAGAGTTATAGCAATCAGCCCCAGCATTTT. The chain uses TRBV30 and TRBJ1-5; unclear D gene. Germline V CDR1 and CDR2: GTSNPN, SVGIG (reference sequence). The CDR3 is 15 amino acids. Trimming stripped 2 bases from V and 0 bases from J, with 11 bases between.

This clone was seen a handful of times. The genes are TRBV28 and TRBJ2-7; 8 positions agree with TRBD2. Germline-derived CDR1 and CDR2 are MDHEN and SYDVKM. The CDR3 is 16 residues long. V lost 4 bases, J lost 2 bases, and 10 bases stayed unmatched. The CDR3 here is CASSSATGTRPYEQYF. The DNA for the CDR3 is TGTGCCAGCAGTTCAGCAACCGGGACTAGACCCTACGAGCAGTACTTC.